Shown below are 3 T cell receptor beta chains from a single sample sequenced in a study of blood T cells in healthy people across ages. The second PCR ran roughly 6 to 11 cycles with a sample-barcoded 5' primer and J-beta primers. One entry per CDR3 protein, called by TCRdb with MiXCR from the 5' RACE reads. The data hold 1.4 million or so distinct CDR3 sequences, with less than 45% observed a single time. Material: blood. The receptors were sampled from a woman aged 18-29 years in good health.

This clonotype was counted between two and nine times. V gene TRBV20-1 combines with J gene TRBJ2-4, with 8 bases that match TRBD1. Trimming at V came to 5 bases and at J to 4 bases, leaving 4 bases not matched to a gene. The CDR3 has 13 amino acids. Germline assignment: CDR1 DFQATT and CDR2 SNEGSKA (reference sequence). For the CDR3, the DNA is TGCAGTGCTGCTGGGACAGGAAAAAACATTCAGTACTTC. It specifies CSAAGTGKNIQYF.

This clonotype was observed a handful of times. V is TRBV27 and J is TRBJ2-3; 12 bases line up with TRBD2. After removal of 7 bases from V and 2 bases from J, the junction contained 10 bases not matched to a gene. The CDR3 extends over 17 amino acids. Germline-derived CDR1 and CDR2 are MNHEY and SMNVEV (reference sequence). The CDR3 protein is CASTSAGLAGSTDTQYF. The DNA of the CDR3 is TGTGCCAGCACATCAGCCGGACTAGCGGGATCCACAGATACGCAGTATTTT.

This clonotype was counted a single time. V gene TRBV20-1 combines with J gene TRBJ1-1; D is unclear. Germline values: CDR1 DFQATT, CDR2 SNEGSKA (reference sequence). This CDR3 is built from 11 residues. CDR3 nucleotide sequence: TGCAGGACCCTCCTGAACACTGAAGCTTTCTTT. It is translated as CRTLLNTEAFF.